One sample yielded the 10 T cell receptor beta chains listed below, sequenced in a study of neurological immune-mediated disorders. A single record per CDR3 protein comes from TCRdb applying MiXCR to the 5' RACE reads. Of some 43,000 distinct CDR3 sequences listed, 2.5% are singletons. The sequenced sample was PBMCs. The origin of the receptors is a young man with multiple sclerosis.

This clonotype was found many times. The CDR3 spells CASSLEGGRIAYNEQFF. The DNA for the CDR3 is TGTGCCAGCAGCTTAGAAGGCGGGAGGATCGCCTACAATGAGCAGTTCTTC. The V and J genes are TRBV7-9 and TRBJ2-1; 8 bases line up with TRBD2. CDR1 SEHNR and CDR2 FQNEAQ come from the germline V gene (reference sequence). The CDR3 is 17 amino acids. The trim removed 1 base at V and 2 bases at J, leaving 7 bases unmatched.

Many counts were recorded for this clonotype. The rearrangement joins TRBV7-9 to TRBJ1-1; unclear D gene. V was pared by 3 bases and J by 5 bases, with 7 bases between. This CDR3 is built from 12 residues. The germline V gene has CDR1 SEHNR and CDR2 FQNEAQ (reference sequence). The CDR3 reads CASSFSMTEAFF. For the CDR3, the DNA is TGTGCCAGCAGCTTTAGCATGACTGAAGCTTTCTTT.

The CDR3 loop reads CASSLATGGQTYNEQFF. Here the CDR3 DNA reads TGTGCCAGCAGCTTGGCGACAGGTGGGCAAACCTACAATGAGCAGTTCTTC. The rearrangement uses TRBV5-5 and TRBJ2-1, with D possibly matching TRBD1 (6 bases). This CDR3 contains 17 residues. Germline lookup yields CDR1 SGHKS and CDR2 YYEKEE (reference sequence). The V and J ends lost 0 bases and 2 bases respectively, with 15 bases between them.

As for this clonotype: The final CDR3 position lacks the conserved phenylalanine or tryptophan, pointing to a likely read error. V gene TRBV6-6 combines with J gene TRBJ1-3, with no clear D. Trimming took off 5 bases at V and 0 bases at J, with 2 bases between the two ends. The CDR3 spans 12 residues. Germline CDR1 is MNHNY and CDR2 is SVGAGI (reference sequence). CDR3 coding DNA: TGTGCCAGCAGTGCCTCTGGAAACACCATATATAAT. Translation gives CASSASGNTIYN.

In its sample, this clonotype was seen many times. CDR3 loop: CASSQDHTHNEQFF. The CDR3 region has the DNA TGTGCCAGCAGCCAAGATCACACCCACAATGAGCAGTTCTTC. The V and J genes are TRBV3-1 and TRBJ2-1; D is unresolved. This CDR3 contains 14 residues. Per the germline V gene, CDR1 is LGHDT and CDR2 is YNNKEL (reference sequence). The ends were cut back, 0 bases at V and 5 bases at J, with 8 bases in the middle.

The chain recombines TRBV3-1 with TRBJ2-5; no definite D call. CDR1 and CDR2 (germline): LGHDT, YNNKEL (reference sequence). This CDR3 has 11 residues. Trimming stripped 3 bases from V and 2 bases from J, with 1 base between. The CDR3 nucleotides read TGTGCCAGCAGCCAGCAAGAGACCCAGTACTTC. It yields the protein CASSQQETQYF.

Many counts were recorded for this clonotype. This chain links TRBV20-1 with TRBJ2-1; a possible D gene is TRBD2 (5 bases). CDR3 length: 14 amino acids. V lost 2 bases and J lost 5, with 13 bases in between. Per germline, CDR1 DFQATT and CDR2 SNEGSKA (reference sequence). CDR3 nucleotides: TGCAGTGCTAGATTTCGGACTTTAAACAATGAGCAGTTCTTC. This sequence encodes CSARFRTLNNEQFF.

In the case of this clonotype: The conserved phenylalanine or tryptophan normally closing the CDR3 is absent here, so this likely arose from a read error. The chain combines TRBV5-4 with TRBJ2-3; 7 bases line up with TRBD2. The germline gives CDR1 SGHNT, CDR2 YYREEE (reference sequence). V lost 4 bases to trimming and J lost 4 bases; unmatched junction nucleotides: 3. CDR3 size: 13 residues. The CDR3 DNA reads as TGTGCCAGCAGCCCGGCGGGGGCAGATACGCAGTATAAT. This sequence encodes CASSPAGADTQYN.

This clonotype has a count of ten or more. The chain employs TRBV20-1 and TRBJ2-5; D is unclear. The CDR3 is 11 amino acids. Per germline, CDR1 DFQATT and CDR2 SNEGSKA (reference sequence). Between the trimmed V and J ends, which lost 6 bases and 6 bases, there was a span of 11 bases. The CDR3 DNA is TGCAGTGCAGCCCCTGGGCAGACCCAGTACTTC. This gives the protein CSAAPGQTQYF.

The chain links TRBV10-1 to TRBJ2-3, with TRBD1 matching over 7 bases. The junction had 8 bases not matched to a gene; V was cut back by 1 base and J by 1 base. Germline values: CDR1 WNHNN, CDR2 SYGVQD (reference sequence). The CDR3 totals 17 residues. DNA for the CDR3: TGCGCCAGCAGTGAGTATGAGGGGGCCGGTCGCACAGATACGCAGTATTTT. Translated: CASSEYEGAGRTDTQYF.